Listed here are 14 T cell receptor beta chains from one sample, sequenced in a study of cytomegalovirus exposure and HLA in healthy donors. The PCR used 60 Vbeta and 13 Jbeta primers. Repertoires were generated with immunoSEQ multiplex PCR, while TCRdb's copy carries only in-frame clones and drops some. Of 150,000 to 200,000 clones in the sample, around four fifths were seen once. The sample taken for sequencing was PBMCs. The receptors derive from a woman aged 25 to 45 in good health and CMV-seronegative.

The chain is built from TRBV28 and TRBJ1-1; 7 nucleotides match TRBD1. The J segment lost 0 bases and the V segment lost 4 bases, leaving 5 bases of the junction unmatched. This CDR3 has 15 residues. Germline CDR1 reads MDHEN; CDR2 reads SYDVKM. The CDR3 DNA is TGTGCCAGCAGTTCGGCCGGGACAGTGAACACTGAAGCTTTCTTT. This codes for CASSSAGTVNTEAFF.

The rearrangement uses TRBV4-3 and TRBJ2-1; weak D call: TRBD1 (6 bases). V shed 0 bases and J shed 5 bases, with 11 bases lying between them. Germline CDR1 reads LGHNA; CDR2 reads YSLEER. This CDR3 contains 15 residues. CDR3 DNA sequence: TGCGCCAGCAGCCAAGATGGGACAAGGGACAATGAGCAGTTCTTC. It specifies CASSQDGTRDNEQFF.

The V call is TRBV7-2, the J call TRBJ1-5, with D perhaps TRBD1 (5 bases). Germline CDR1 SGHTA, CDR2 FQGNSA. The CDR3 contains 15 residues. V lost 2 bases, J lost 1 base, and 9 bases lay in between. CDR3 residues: CASSLWGDSNQPQHF. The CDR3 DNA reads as TGTGCCAGCAGCTTATGGGGGGACAGCAATCAGCCCCAGCATTTT.

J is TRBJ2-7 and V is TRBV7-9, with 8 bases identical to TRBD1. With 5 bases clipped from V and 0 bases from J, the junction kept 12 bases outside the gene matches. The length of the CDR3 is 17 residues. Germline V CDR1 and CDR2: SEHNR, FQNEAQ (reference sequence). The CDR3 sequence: CASSRSPGQESSYEQYF. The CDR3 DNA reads TGTGCCAGCAGCCGGTCTCCGGGACAGGAGTCCTCCTACGAGCAGTACTTC. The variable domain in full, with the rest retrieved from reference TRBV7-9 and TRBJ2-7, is DTGVSQNPRHKITKRGQNVTFRCDPISEHNRLYWYRQTLGQGPEFLTYFQNEAQLEKSRLLSDRFSAERPKGSFSTLEIQRTEQGDSAMYLCASSRSPGQESSYEQYFGPGTRLTVT.

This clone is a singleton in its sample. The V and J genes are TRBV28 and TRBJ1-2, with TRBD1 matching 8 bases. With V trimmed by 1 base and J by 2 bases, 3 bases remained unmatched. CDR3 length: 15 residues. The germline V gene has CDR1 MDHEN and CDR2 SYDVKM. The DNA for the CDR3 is TGTGCCAGCAGTTTATCGGACAGGGTCAACTATGGCTACACCTTC. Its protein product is CASSLSDRVNYGYTF.

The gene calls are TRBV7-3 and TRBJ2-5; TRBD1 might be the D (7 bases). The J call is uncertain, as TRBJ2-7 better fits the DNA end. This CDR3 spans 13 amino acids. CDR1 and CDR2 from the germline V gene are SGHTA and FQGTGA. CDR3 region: CASSLNRGGEQYF. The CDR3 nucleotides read TGTGCCAGCAGCTTAAACAGGGGAGGCGAGCAGTACTTC.

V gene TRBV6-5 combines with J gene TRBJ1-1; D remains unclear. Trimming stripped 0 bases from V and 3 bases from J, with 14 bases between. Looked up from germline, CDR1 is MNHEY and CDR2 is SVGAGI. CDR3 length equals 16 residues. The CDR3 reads CASSYSRARRDTEAFF. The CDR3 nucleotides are TGTGCCAGCAGTTACTCACGGGCGCGGAGGGACACTGAAGCTTTCTTT.

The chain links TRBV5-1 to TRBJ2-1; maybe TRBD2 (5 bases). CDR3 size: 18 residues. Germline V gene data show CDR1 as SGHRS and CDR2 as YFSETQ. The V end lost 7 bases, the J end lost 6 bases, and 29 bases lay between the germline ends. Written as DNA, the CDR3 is TGCGCCAGCTCCGTGTACGGGGTAGAGATGATTGAGGGCAATGAGCAGTTCTTC. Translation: CASSVYGVEMIEGNEQFF.

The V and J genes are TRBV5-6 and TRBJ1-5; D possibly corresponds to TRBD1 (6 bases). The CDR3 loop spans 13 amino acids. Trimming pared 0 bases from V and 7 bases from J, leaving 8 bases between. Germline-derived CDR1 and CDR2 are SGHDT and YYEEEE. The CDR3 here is CASSLAGDQPQHF. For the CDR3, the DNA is TGTGCCAGCAGCTTGGCAGGGGACCAGCCCCAGCATTTT.

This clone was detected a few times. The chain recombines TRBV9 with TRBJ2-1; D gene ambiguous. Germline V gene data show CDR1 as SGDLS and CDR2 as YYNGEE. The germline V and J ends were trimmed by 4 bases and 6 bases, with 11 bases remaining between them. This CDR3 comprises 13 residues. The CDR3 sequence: CASSRTYANEQFF. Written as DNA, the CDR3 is TGTGCCAGCAGCCGAACCTACGCCAATGAGCAGTTCTTC.

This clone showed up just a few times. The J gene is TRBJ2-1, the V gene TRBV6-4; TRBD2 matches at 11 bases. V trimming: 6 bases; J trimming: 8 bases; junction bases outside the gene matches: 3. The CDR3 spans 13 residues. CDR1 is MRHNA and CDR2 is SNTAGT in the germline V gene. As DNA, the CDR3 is TGTGCCAGCAGCTCGACTAGCGGGGATGAGCAGTTCTTC. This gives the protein CASSSTSGDEQFF.

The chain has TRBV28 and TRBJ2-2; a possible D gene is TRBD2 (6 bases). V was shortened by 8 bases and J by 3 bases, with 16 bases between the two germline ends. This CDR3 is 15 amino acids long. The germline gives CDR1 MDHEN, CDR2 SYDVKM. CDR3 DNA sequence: TGTGCCAGCGATACCCCGGGGACTTACACCGGGGAGCTGTTTTTT. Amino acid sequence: CASDTPGTYTGELFF.

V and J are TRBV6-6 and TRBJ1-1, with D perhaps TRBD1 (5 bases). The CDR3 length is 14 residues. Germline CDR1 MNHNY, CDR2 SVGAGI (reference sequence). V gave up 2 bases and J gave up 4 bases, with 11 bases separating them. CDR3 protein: CASSYGAPGTEAFF. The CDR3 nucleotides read TGTGCCAGCAGTTACGGGGCTCCGGGCACTGAAGCTTTCTTT.

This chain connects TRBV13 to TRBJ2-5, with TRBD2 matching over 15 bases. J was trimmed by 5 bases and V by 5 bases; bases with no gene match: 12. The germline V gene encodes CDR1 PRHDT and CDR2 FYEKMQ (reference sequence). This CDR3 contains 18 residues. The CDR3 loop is CASSPPGLAGGPAETQYF. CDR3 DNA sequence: TGTGCCAGCAGCCCCCCCGGACTAGCGGGGGGGCCAGCGGAGACCCAGTACTTC. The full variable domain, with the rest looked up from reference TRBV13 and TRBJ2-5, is AAGVIQSPRHLIKEKRETATLKCYPIPRHDTVYWYQQGPGQDPQFLISFYEKMQSDKGSIPDRFSAQQFSDYHSELNMSSLELGDSALYFCASSPPGLAGGPAETQYFGPGTRLLVL.